The 25 T cell receptor beta chains in this list originate from one sample, sequenced in a study of T cells in tuberculosis. Indicated time point: new active TB diagnosis, blood taken before or within 7 days of starting treatment. TCRdb's table, derived via immunoSEQ multiplex PCR, lists solely in-frame clones and lacks some. The sample consists of more than 20,000 clones, approximately 85% of them appearing once. The specimen was PBMCs, collected at tuberculosis diagnosis. These receptors came from an adult with tuberculosis.

V is TRBV7-8 and J is TRBJ1-2, with 9 bases lining up with TRBD1. Unmatched junction bases numbered 6, after V lost 5 bases and J lost 5 bases. Germline values: CDR1 SGHVS, CDR2 FQNEAQ. This CDR3 has 14 amino acids. CDR3 sequence reads: CASSRDRVGYGYTF. For the CDR3, the DNA is TGTGCCAGCAGCAGGGACAGGGTCGGGTATGGCTACACCTTC.

V is TRBV11-2 and J is TRBJ2-7, with D possibly matching TRBD2 (6 bases). The CDR3 covers 15 residues. V was shortened by 1 base and J by 0 bases, with 10 bases between the two germline ends. Germline CDR1 SGHAT, CDR2 FQNNGV. CDR3 residues: CASSLVAAISYEQYF. The CDR3 DNA sequence: TGTGCCAGCAGCTTAGTAGCGGCAATCTCCTACGAGCAGTACTTC.

The gene calls are TRBV9 and TRBJ2-7; 14 positions agree with TRBD2. The CDR3 is 16 residues long. V shed 3 bases, J shed 9 bases, and the junction held 11 bases outside the gene matches. Germline assignment: CDR1 SGDLS and CDR2 YYNGEE. The CDR3 sequence: CASSAGLAGDGFGQYF. The CDR3, as DNA: TGTGCCAGCAGCGCGGGACTAGCGGGAGATGGATTCGGGCAGTACTTC.

This clone appeared a few times. The chain employs TRBV5-6 and TRBJ2-7; weak D call: TRBD1 (6 bases). The CDR3 is 13 residues long. Per germline, CDR1 SGHDT and CDR2 YYEEEE. V was clipped by 7 bases and J by 5 bases, with 16 bases between them. This chain's CDR3 is CASVAQGTDEQYF. The CDR3 nucleotides read TGTGCCAGCGTAGCGCAGGGGACCGACGAGCAGTACTTC.

This clone was counted a single time. The chain couples TRBV28 to TRBJ2-1, with TRBD2 matching 12 bases. V lost 5 bases to trimming and J lost 3 bases; unmatched junction nucleotides: 8. This CDR3 has 17 residues. CDR1 is MDHEN, CDR2 SYDVKM, per germline. Here the CDR3 DNA reads TGTGCCAGCAGTAACCTTCGACTAGCGGGAGACTACAATGAGCAGTTCTTC. This codes for CASSNLRLAGDYNEQFF.

The chain carries TRBV9 and TRBJ2-1, with 8 nucleotides matching TRBD1. The J segment lost 6 bases and the V segment lost 7 bases, leaving 9 bases of the junction unmatched. The CDR3 consists of 14 residues. CDR1 is SGDLS, CDR2 YYNGEE, per germline. In nucleotides, the CDR3 is TGTGCCAGCCCAGGGGGCAGGTCGGCCAATGAGCAGTTCTTC. Protein product: CASPGGRSANEQFF.

This chain uses TRBV19 with TRBJ2-5; D is unresolved. Germline CDR1 LNHDA, CDR2 SQIVND (reference sequence). V was clipped by 6 bases and J by 2 bases, with 10 bases between them. This CDR3 region has 13 residues. The CDR3 loop reads CASRPSGQETQYF. The CDR3 DNA reads TGTGCCAGTAGACCGTCAGGTCAAGAGACCCAGTACTTC. Together with reference TRBV19 and TRBJ2-5, the CDR3 gives the full variable domain: DGGITQSPKYLFRKEGQNVTLSCEQNLNHDAMYWYRQDPGQGLRLIYYSQIVNDFQKGDIAEGYSVSREKKESFPLTVTSAQKNPTAFYLCASRPSGQETQYFGPGTRLLVL.

This rearrangement joins TRBV5-1 to TRBJ2-3; D perhaps matches TRBD1 (5 bases). CDR3 length: 15 residues. Germline V gives CDR1 SGHRS, CDR2 YFSETQ. Trimming left V 1 base short and J 2 bases short, with 11 bases between. CDR3 sequence reads: CASSLWTTSTDTQYF. The CDR3 bases are TGCGCCAGCAGCTTGTGGACAACCTCCACAGATACGCAGTATTTT.

The chain uses TRBV27 and TRBJ2-7, with TRBD1 as a possible D gene (5 bases). The V end lost 5 bases, the J end lost 0 bases, and 14 bases lay between the germline ends. Germline CDR1 and CDR2: MNHEY and SMNVEV (reference sequence). The CDR3 spans 15 residues. The CDR3 DNA reads TGTGCCAGCAGTCCCGAACAGGCCCACTCCTACGAGCAGTACTTC. It yields the protein CASSPEQAHSYEQYF.

The chain joins TRBV6-5 to TRBJ2-5; 8 bases are shared with TRBD1. CDR3 length equals 13 residues. Germline CDR1 reads MNHEY; CDR2 reads SVGAGI. J lost 5 bases, V lost 8 bases, and 7 bases had no gene match. The CDR3, as DNA: TGTGCCAGCGAGCGACAGGGGAGCGAGACCCAGTACTTC. The encoded protein is CASERQGSETQYF.

CDR3 amino acids: CATSRDKLREAFF. DNA for the CDR3: TGTGCCACCAGCAGAGATAAGTTACGGGAAGCTTTCTTT. The chain has TRBV15 and TRBJ1-1; D uncertain. CDR3 length equals 13 residues. Germline CDR1 and CDR2: LNHNV and YYDKDF (reference sequence). V was clipped by 0 bases and J by 8 bases, with 10 bases between them.

The rearrangement uses TRBV7-2 and TRBJ1-2; no firm D call. CDR3 length: 13 residues. The germline gives CDR1 SGHTA, CDR2 FQGNSA. The V end lost 2 bases, the J end lost 2 bases, and 6 bases lay between the germline ends. The CDR3 is CASSLWANYGYTF. The CDR3 coding sequence is TGTGCCAGCAGCTTATGGGCAAACTATGGCTACACCTTC.

The chain links TRBV11-3 to TRBJ2-7; possibly TRBD1 for D (6 bases). The CDR3 extends over 15 amino acids. CDR1 is SGHNT, CDR2 YENEEA, per germline. V was pared by 5 bases and J by 3 bases, with 17 bases between. CDR3 coding DNA: TGTGCCAGCAGCGAATATCCGGGACAAAACTACGAGCAGTACTTC. Its protein is CASSEYPGQNYEQYF. The variable domain in full, with the rest retrieved from reference TRBV11-3 and TRBJ2-7, is EAGVVQSPRYKIIEKKQPVAFWCNPISGHNTLYWYLQNLGQGPELLIRYENEEAVDDSQLPKDRFSAERLKGVDSTLKIQPAELGDSAVYLCASSEYPGQNYEQYFGPGTRLTVT.

The chain recombines TRBV2 with TRBJ2-7; 11 bases fit TRBD1. Looked up from germline, CDR1 is SNHLY and CDR2 is FYNNEI. This CDR3 is 15 amino acids long. J was trimmed by 2 bases and V by 7 bases; bases with no gene match: 7. CDR3 in amino acids: CASKGTGGFTYEQYF. The DNA of the CDR3 is TGTGCCAGCAAAGGGACAGGGGGGTTCACCTACGAGCAGTACTTC.

The chain couples TRBV5-1 to TRBJ2-3; 7 positions agree with TRBD1. Trimming took 4 bases from V and 6 from J; bases not matched to a gene: 8. Germline assignment: CDR1 SGHRS and CDR2 YFSETQ. This CDR3 is built from 14 residues. In DNA form, the CDR3 reads TGCGCCAGCAGCCTACTGACAGGGTACGATACGCAGTATTTT. This codes for CASSLLTGYDTQYF.

This chain uses TRBV7-9 with TRBJ1-1; D unresolved. The germline V gene encodes CDR1 SEHNR and CDR2 FQNEAQ (reference sequence). The CDR3 contains 15 residues. Trimming took 3 bases from V and 5 from J, leaving 16 bases between them. CDR3 residues: CASSFRGSLWTEAFF. CDR3 DNA: TGTGCCAGCAGCTTCCGCGGTTCCCTATGGACTGAAGCTTTCTTT.

The chain uses TRBV6-5 and TRBJ2-7; 7 bases are shared with TRBD1. CDR3 length: 16 amino acids. The V and J ends lost 0 bases and 7 bases, in that order; junction bases with no gene match: 12. Germline V gene lookup returns CDR1 MNHEY and CDR2 SVGAGI. The DNA for the CDR3 is TGTGCCAGCAGTTACTCAGGGGCAGGGGGACACACGGAGCAGTACTTC. Amino acid sequence: CASSYSGAGGHTEQYF.

The chain is built from TRBV30 and TRBJ2-4, with D perhaps matching TRBD1 (6 bases). The CDR3 length is 16 residues. Germline V gene lookup returns CDR1 GTSNPN and CDR2 SVGIG (reference sequence). Trimming removed 1 base from V and 0 bases from J, with 13 bases in between. CDR3 in DNA: TGTGCCTGGAGTGCCGACAGGTCCGTAGCCAAAAACATTCAGTACTTC. It is translated as CAWSADRSVAKNIQYF.

The chain recombines TRBV5-4 with TRBJ1-3; D is possibly TRBD1 (5 bases). V shed 3 bases and J shed 1 base, with 17 bases lying between them. The CDR3 runs 17 residues. Per the germline V gene, CDR1 is SGHNT and CDR2 is YYREEE (reference sequence). The CDR3, as DNA: TGTGCCAGCAGCTCCATCGAACAGGATTCTTCTGGAAACACCATATATTTT. Translation: CASSSIEQDSSGNTIYF.

CDR3 nucleotide sequence: TGTGCCAGCACCCTTGTCCTCTACGAGCAGTACTTC. This gives the protein CASTLVLYEQYF. The V and J genes are TRBV2 and TRBJ2-7; D gene ambiguous. V was cut by 7 bases and J by 3 bases, with 10 bases left in between. CDR1 is SNHLY, CDR2 FYNNEI, per germline. The CDR3 contains 12 residues.

V gene TRBV5-1 combines with J gene TRBJ1-2; 8 nucleotides align to TRBD1. CDR1 is SGHRS and CDR2 is YFSETQ in the germline V gene. The V and J ends lost 0 bases and 4 bases, in that order; junction bases with no gene match: 8. The CDR3 spans 16 residues. CDR3 sequence: CASSLASRTGSYGYTF. The CDR3, as DNA: TGCGCCAGCAGCTTGGCCTCGCGGACAGGGAGCTATGGCTACACCTTC. The whole variable domain, remainder taken from reference TRBV5-1 and TRBJ1-2, is KAGVTQTPRYLIKTRGQQVTLSCSPISGHRSVSWYQQTPGQGLQFLFEYFSETQRNKGNFPGRFSGRQFSNSRSEMNVSTLELGDSALYLCASSLASRTGSYGYTFGSGTRLTVV.

V is TRBV29-1 and J is TRBJ1-3, with a tentative D call TRBD1 (6 bases). V was shortened by 4 bases and J by 2 bases, with 12 bases between the two germline ends. This CDR3 region has 14 residues. The germline CDR1 and CDR2 sequences are SQVTM and ANQGSEA. CDR3 nucleotides: TGCAGCGTTGGGGGGCCTCCACCTGGAAACACCATATATTTT. Protein sequence: CSVGGPPPGNTIYF.

V and J are TRBV5-6 and TRBJ2-3, with 11 bases matching TRBD2. Germline V gene lookup returns CDR1 SGHDT and CDR2 YYEEEE. This CDR3 comprises 17 residues. Trimming cost V 0 bases and J 4 bases; bases outside gene matches: 7. CDR3 region: CASSLADWGLAADTQYF. The DNA of the CDR3 is TGTGCCAGCAGCTTGGCCGATTGGGGACTAGCGGCAGATACGCAGTATTTT.

This clone was recorded a few times. The chain combines TRBV30 with TRBJ1-1; no firm D call. This CDR3 spans 11 amino acids. The ends were cut back, 5 bases at V and 6 bases at J, with 10 bases in the middle. Per the germline V gene, CDR1 is GTSNPN and CDR2 is SVGIG (reference sequence). The CDR3 sequence is CAWEEGAEAFF. The CDR3 DNA follows: TGTGCCTGGGAAGAGGGTGCTGAAGCTTTCTTT.

This chain links TRBV7-9 with TRBJ2-2; 9 nucleotides align to TRBD1. The CDR3 length is 15 residues. The V gene's germline CDR1 is SEHNR and CDR2 FQNEAQ (reference sequence). V lost 2 bases and J lost 6; bases outside the gene matches: 4. The CDR3 protein is CASSLTGGVAGELFF. Written as DNA, the CDR3 is TGTGCCAGCAGCTTAACAGGGGGCGTTGCCGGGGAGCTGTTTTTT.